This passage covers 23 T cell receptor beta chains from one sample sequenced in a study of control samples from healthy donors and cancer patients. Sequencing used immunoSEQ multiplex PCR; TCRdb keeps in-frame clones, though not all of them. The table records roughly 170,000 clones, around 88% of them present only once. Input material: blood. The origin of the receptors is a woman aged 30 to 39 in good health.

This clone was found once. The rearrangement joins TRBV19 to TRBJ1-5; D is perhaps TRBD1 (5 bases). V lost 7 bases and J lost 3, with 16 bases in between. Germline V lookup: CDR1 LNHDA, CDR2 SQIVND (reference sequence). This CDR3 has 15 residues. CDR3 nucleotides: TGTGCCAGTACCGGCCCCGACAGAGACAATCAGCCCCAGCATTTT. It translates to CASTGPDRDNQPQHF.

CDR3 DNA sequence: TGCGCCAGCAGCCAAGGAGGAGACCTCGCCAGGGAGACCCAGTACTTC. Its protein is CASSQGGDLARETQYF. V is TRBV4-1 and J is TRBJ2-5; no reliable D call. Trimming removed 1 base from V and 5 bases from J, with 17 bases in between. Germline V lookup: CDR1 MGHRA, CDR2 YSYEKL. This CDR3 has 16 amino acids.

The chain employs TRBV9 and TRBJ2-1; 10 bases are shared with TRBD2. Per the germline V gene, CDR1 is SGDLS and CDR2 is YYNGEE. V trimming: 4 bases; J trimming: 7 bases; junction bases outside the gene matches: 8. This CDR3 comprises 15 residues. The CDR3 bases are TGTGCCAGCAGCATTCTAGCGGGAGCAAGGAATGAGCAGTTCTTC. This encodes CASSILAGARNEQFF.

J is TRBJ2-1 and V is TRBV19; 16 nucleotides line up with TRBD2. The trim removed 4 bases at V and 7 bases at J, leaving 7 bases unmatched. CDR3 size: 17 residues. Germline CDR1 LNHDA, CDR2 SQIVND (reference sequence). The DNA for the CDR3 is TGTGCCAGTAGTAGGGGACTAGCGGGAGGGCCGGGGAATGAGCAGTTCTTC. This codes for CASSRGLAGGPGNEQFF. Complete variable domain (other parts from reference TRBV19 and TRBJ2-1): DGGITQSPKYLFRKEGQNVTLSCEQNLNHDAMYWYRQDPGQGLRLIYYSQIVNDFQKGDIAEGYSVSREKKESFPLTVTSAQKNPTAFYLCASSRGLAGGPGNEQFFGPGTRLTVL.

V usage is TRBV7-9 and J usage is TRBJ1-3; 7 positions match TRBD1. With 6 bases clipped from V and 1 base from J, the junction kept 3 bases outside the gene matches. CDR1 is SEHNR and CDR2 is FQNEAQ in the germline V gene (reference sequence). The CDR3 runs to 14 residues. The CDR3 region is CASRGQPSGNTIYF. CDR3 sequence (DNA): TGTGCCAGCAGGGGACAGCCTTCTGGAAACACCATATATTTT.

V gene TRBV25-1 combines with J gene TRBJ1-4, with 9 bases that match TRBD1. The CDR3 has 15 amino acids. V was pared by 5 bases and J by 8 bases, with 9 bases of the junction left unmatched. Germline loops: CDR1 MGHDK, CDR2 SYGVNS. The CDR3 region is CASSNPGQGREKLFF. CDR3 nucleotide sequence: TGTGCCAGCAGTAATCCGGGACAGGGTAGAGAAAAACTGTTTTTT.

The J gene is TRBJ2-3, the V gene TRBV20-1, with D possibly called TRBD1 or TRBD2 (6 bases each). The CDR3 has 14 amino acids. V was pared by 3 bases and J by 4 bases, with 14 bases between. Per germline, CDR1 DFQATT and CDR2 SNEGSKA (reference sequence). CDR3 sequence: CSASGGPVPDTQYF. CDR3 nucleotide sequence: TGCAGTGCTAGTGGGGGGCCGGTTCCAGATACGCAGTATTTT.

The chain links TRBV27 to TRBJ2-7, with 9 nucleotides matching TRBD2. In germline, CDR1 is MNHEY, CDR2 SMNVEV (reference sequence). This CDR3 comprises 19 residues. Germline trimming cut 3 bases from V and 0 bases from J; bases unmatched to any gene: 15. CDR3 in DNA: TGTGCCAGCAGTTTCGAAGGGCCTAGCGGGACTCGAAACTCCTACGAGCAGTACTTC. Its translation: CASSFEGPSGTRNSYEQYF.

At least ten counts were recorded for this clone. CDR3: CASSPGQRFYQPQHF. The CDR3 coding sequence is TGTGCCAGTAGTCCAGGACAACGGTTCTATCAGCCCCAGCATTTT. The chain couples TRBV19 to TRBJ1-5; D perhaps matches TRBD1 (5 bases). The CDR3 contains 15 residues. Germline V CDR1 and CDR2: LNHDA, SQIVND (reference sequence). Trimming pared 5 bases from V and 5 bases from J, leaving 16 bases between.

This clone occurred once. The chain links TRBV7-6 to TRBJ2-1; D is ambiguous. This CDR3 spans 12 amino acids. Deletions cut 1 base from V and 5 bases from J, with 3 bases between. Per germline, CDR1 SGHVS and CDR2 FNYEAQ. The CDR3 DNA reads TGTGCCAGCAGCTTAGTCCACAATGAGCAGTTCTTC. Amino acid sequence: CASSLVHNEQFF.

A single count supports this clone. The same CDR3 arises from other DNA sequences in this sample as well. The gene calls are TRBV9 and TRBJ2-5, with D perhaps TRBD2 (5 bases). V lost 0 bases, J lost 5 bases, and 14 bases lay in between. This CDR3 has 15 amino acids. CDR1 is SGDLS and CDR2 is YYNGEE in the germline V gene. The CDR3 sequence is CASSVEGGLGETQYF. CDR3 in DNA: TGTGCCAGCAGCGTAGAGGGCGGACTGGGGGAGACCCAGTACTTC.

The chain couples TRBV7-9 to TRBJ1-2, with 10 bases identical to TRBD1. The CDR3 is 16 residues long. With 5 bases clipped from V and 5 bases from J, the junction kept 11 bases outside the gene matches. From germline, CDR1 is SEHNR and CDR2 FQNEAQ (reference sequence). CDR3 sequence: CASSGGPRQGAYGYTF. The CDR3 DNA sequence: TGTGCCAGCAGCGGTGGGCCTCGACAGGGGGCTTATGGCTACACCTTC.

The rearrangement joins TRBV2 to TRBJ2-1, with TRBD2 matching over 11 bases. V shed 6 bases, J shed 4 bases, and the junction held 8 bases outside the gene matches. The CDR3 consists of 16 residues. Germline CDR1 reads SNHLY; CDR2 reads FYNNEI. The CDR3 DNA follows: TGTGCCAGCAGCGTTCTCGGGACTAGCGGTTACAATGAGCAGTTCTTC. Its protein is CASSVLGTSGYNEQFF.

The chain's CDR3 is CASSSTDRGREFF. The CDR3 coding sequence is TGTGCCAGCAGCTCAACCGACAGGGGGCGAGAGTTCTTC. V gene TRBV5-5 combines with J gene TRBJ2-1; 10 nucleotides align to TRBD1. The CDR3 length is 13 residues. The junction had 8 bases not matched to a gene; V was cut back by 3 bases and J by 14 bases. The germline V gene encodes CDR1 SGHKS and CDR2 YYEKEE (reference sequence).

The chain has TRBV14 and TRBJ2-1; possible D gene TRBD1, 5 bases. Germline CDR1 reads SGHDN; CDR2 reads FVKESK. With 6 bases removed from V and 2 bases from J, the gap between germline ends came to 8 bases. The CDR3 runs 13 residues. CDR3 sequence: CASRGEAYNEQFF. The CDR3 nucleotides read TGTGCCAGCAGAGGGGAAGCCTACAATGAGCAGTTCTTC. The full variable domain, with the rest looked up from reference TRBV14 and TRBJ2-1, is EAGVTQFPSHSVIEKGQTVTLRCDPISGHDNLYWYRRVMGKEIKFLLHFVKESKQDESGMPNNRFLAERTGGTYSTLKVQPAELEDSGVYFCASRGEAYNEQFFGPGTRLTVL.

This chain links TRBV6-5 with TRBJ1-3, with a possible D match to TRBD1 (5 bases). Germline V gives CDR1 MNHEY, CDR2 SVGAGI. The CDR3 spans 15 residues. V gave up 6 bases and J gave up 0 bases, with 12 bases separating them. The CDR3 coding sequence is TGTGCCAGCAGCTCGGACACCAACTCTGGAAACACCATATATTTT. It codes for CASSSDTNSGNTIYF.

The CDR3 loop is CASSSTGMNYEQYF. CDR3 in DNA: TGTGCCAGCAGCTCCACCGGGATGAACTACGAGCAGTACTTC. This chain uses TRBV5-6 with TRBJ2-7; D might be TRBD2 (5 bases). The CDR3 runs to 14 residues. Trimming took off 3 bases at V and 3 bases at J, with 13 bases between the two ends. Looked up from germline, CDR1 is SGHDT and CDR2 is YYEEEE. The variable domain in full, with the rest retrieved from reference TRBV5-6 and TRBJ2-7, is DAGVTQSPTHLIKTRGQQVTLRCSPKSGHDTVSWYQQALGQGPQFIFQYYEEEERQRGNFPDRFSGHQFPNYSSELNVNALLLGDSALYLCASSSTGMNYEQYFGPGTRLTVT.

The gene calls are TRBV7-8 and TRBJ2-7; TRBD2 matches 13 bases. CDR1 is SGHVS and CDR2 is FQNEAQ in the germline V gene. Trimming at V came to 5 bases and at J to 6 bases, leaving 13 bases not matched to a gene. This CDR3 is built from 17 residues. This CDR3 reads CASSPIARLAGGSEQYF. The CDR3 coding sequence is TGTGCCAGCAGCCCCATAGCCCGACTAGCGGGAGGATCCGAGCAGTACTTC.

The chain joins TRBV7-2 to TRBJ2-7; 11 bases map to TRBD2. This CDR3 spans 15 amino acids. The J segment lost 6 bases and the V segment lost 3 bases, leaving 7 bases of the junction unmatched. From germline, CDR1 is SGHTA and CDR2 FQGNSA. CDR3 DNA sequence: TGTGCCAGCAGCTTTTACCCTAGCGGGAGGCGCGAGCAGTACTTC. Translated: CASSFYPSGRREQYF. Supplemented by reference TRBV7-2 and TRBJ2-7, the full variable domain reads GAGVSQSPSNKVTEKGKDVELRCDPISGHTALYWYRQSLGQGLEFLIYFQGNSAPDKSGLPSDRFSAERTGGSVSTLTIQRTQQEDSAVYLCASSFYPSGRREQYFGPGTRLTVT.

CDR3 DNA sequence: TGTGCCAGTAGTATAGTGGGCGGACTAGCGGGAGTTATTGAGCAGTTCTTC. Its translation: CASSIVGGLAGVIEQFF. This rearrangement joins TRBV19 to TRBJ2-1; the match to TRBD2 covers 13 bases. The CDR3 runs 17 residues. J lost 9 bases, V lost 1 base, and 9 bases had no gene match. The germline V gene has CDR1 LNHDA and CDR2 SQIVND (reference sequence).

This sequence joins TRBV10-2 and TRBJ2-4, with D possibly being TRBD1 (5 bases). V shed 8 bases and J shed 1 base, with 12 bases lying between them. This CDR3 comprises 14 residues. CDR1 is WSHSY and CDR2 is SAAADI in the germline V gene. The CDR3 here is CASLSAGAKNIQYF. CDR3 coding DNA: TGCGCCAGCTTATCGGCAGGGGCCAAAAACATTCAGTACTTC.

The chain recombines TRBV4-2 with TRBJ2-6; perhaps TRBD1 as D (5 bases). V gave up 0 bases and J gave up 0 bases, with 9 bases separating them. In germline, CDR1 is LGHNA, CDR2 YNFKEQ. The CDR3 has 17 residues. The CDR3 nucleotides are TGTGCCAGCAGCCAAGAATGGCAGGGCTCTGGGGCCAACGTCCTGACTTTC. It encodes CASSQEWQGSGANVLTF.

This chain uses TRBV29-1 with TRBJ2-3; possibly TRBD2 for D (6 bases). The CDR3 is 14 residues long. Germline lookup yields CDR1 SQVTM and CDR2 ANQGSEA. V lost 3 bases to trimming and J lost 6 bases, with 16 bases between them. The DNA for the CDR3 is TGCAGCGTTGACCGCGGGATGGGAGCGGATACGCAGTATTTT. Translated, it gives CSVDRGMGADTQYF.